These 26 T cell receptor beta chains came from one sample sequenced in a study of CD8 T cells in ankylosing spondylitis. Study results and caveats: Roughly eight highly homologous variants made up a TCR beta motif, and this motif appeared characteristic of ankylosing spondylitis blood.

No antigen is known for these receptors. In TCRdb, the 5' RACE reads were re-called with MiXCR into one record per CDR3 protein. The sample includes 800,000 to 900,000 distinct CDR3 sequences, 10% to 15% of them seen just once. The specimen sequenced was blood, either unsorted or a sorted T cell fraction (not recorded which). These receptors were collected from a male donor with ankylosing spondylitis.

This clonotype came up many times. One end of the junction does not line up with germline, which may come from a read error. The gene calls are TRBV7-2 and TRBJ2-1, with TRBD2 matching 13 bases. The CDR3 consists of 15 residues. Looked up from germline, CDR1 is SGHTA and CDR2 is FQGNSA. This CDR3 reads CASSSGLAGSNEQFF. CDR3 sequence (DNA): TGTGCTAGCAGCTCGGGACTAGCGGGATCCAATGAGCAGTTCTTC.

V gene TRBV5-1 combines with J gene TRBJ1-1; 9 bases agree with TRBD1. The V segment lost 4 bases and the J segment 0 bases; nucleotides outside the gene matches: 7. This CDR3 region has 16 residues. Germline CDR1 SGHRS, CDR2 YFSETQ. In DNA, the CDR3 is TGCGCCAGCAGCCTTGGGACAGGGACCATGAACACTGAAGCTTTCTTT. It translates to CASSLGTGTMNTEAFF.

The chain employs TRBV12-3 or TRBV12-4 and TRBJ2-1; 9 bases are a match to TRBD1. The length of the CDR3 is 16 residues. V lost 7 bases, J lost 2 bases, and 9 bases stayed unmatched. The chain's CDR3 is CASNQPGQGPYNEQFF. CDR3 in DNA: TGTGCCAGCAATCAACCGGGACAGGGCCCCTACAATGAGCAGTTCTTC.

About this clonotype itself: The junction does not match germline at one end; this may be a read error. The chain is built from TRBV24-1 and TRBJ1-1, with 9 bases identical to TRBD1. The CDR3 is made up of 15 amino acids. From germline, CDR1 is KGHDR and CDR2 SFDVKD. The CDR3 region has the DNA TGTGCCACCAGTGAAAAATGGGACAGGGTTACTGGAGCTTTCTTT. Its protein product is CATSEKWDRVTGAFF.

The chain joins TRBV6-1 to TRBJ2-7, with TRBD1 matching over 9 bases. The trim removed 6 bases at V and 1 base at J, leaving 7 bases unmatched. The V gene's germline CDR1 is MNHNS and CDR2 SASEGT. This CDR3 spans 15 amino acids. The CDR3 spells CASRRDREISYEQYF. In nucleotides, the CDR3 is TGTGCCAGCAGAAGGGACAGGGAGATTTCCTACGAGCAGTACTTC.

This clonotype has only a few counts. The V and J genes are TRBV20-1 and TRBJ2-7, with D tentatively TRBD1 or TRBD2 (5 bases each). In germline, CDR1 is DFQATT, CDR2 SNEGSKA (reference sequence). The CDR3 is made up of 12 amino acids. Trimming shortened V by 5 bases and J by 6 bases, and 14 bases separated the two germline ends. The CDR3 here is CSAGRDEGEQYF. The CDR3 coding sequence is TGCAGTGCTGGCAGGGATGAGGGCGAGCAGTACTTC.

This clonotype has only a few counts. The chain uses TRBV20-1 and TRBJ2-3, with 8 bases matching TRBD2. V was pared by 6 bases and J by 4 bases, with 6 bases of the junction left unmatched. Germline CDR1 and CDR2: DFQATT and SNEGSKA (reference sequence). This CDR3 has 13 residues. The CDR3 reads CSAPGGGADTQYF. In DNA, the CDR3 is TGCAGTGCCCCGGGGGGGGGAGCAGATACGCAGTATTTT.

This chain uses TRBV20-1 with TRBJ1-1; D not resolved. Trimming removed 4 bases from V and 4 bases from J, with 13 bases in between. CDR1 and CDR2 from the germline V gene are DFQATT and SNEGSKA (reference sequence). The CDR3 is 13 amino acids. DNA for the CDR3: TGCAGTGCTAAGGGCCGCGGCGTCACTGAAGCTTTCTTT. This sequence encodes CSAKGRGVTEAFF.

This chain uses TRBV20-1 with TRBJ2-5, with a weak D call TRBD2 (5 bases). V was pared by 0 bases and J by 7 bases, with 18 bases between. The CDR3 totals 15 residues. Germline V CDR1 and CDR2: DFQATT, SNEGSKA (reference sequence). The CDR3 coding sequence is TGCAGTGCTAGAGAGCGAGGTCTACGGGCGGGGACCCAGTACTTC. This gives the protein CSARERGLRAGTQYF.

CDR3 in amino acids: CASSFLTSGGAGETQYF. CDR3 DNA: TGTGCCAGCAGCTTCTTGACTAGCGGGGGGGCGGGAGAGACCCAGTACTTC. The rearrangement links TRBV7-2 to TRBJ2-5; TRBD2 agrees at 14 bases. Germline CDR1 reads SGHTA; CDR2 reads FQGNSA. The CDR3 runs 17 residues. The V gene end was trimmed by 3 bases and the J gene end by 4 bases; junction bases not matched to a gene: 7.

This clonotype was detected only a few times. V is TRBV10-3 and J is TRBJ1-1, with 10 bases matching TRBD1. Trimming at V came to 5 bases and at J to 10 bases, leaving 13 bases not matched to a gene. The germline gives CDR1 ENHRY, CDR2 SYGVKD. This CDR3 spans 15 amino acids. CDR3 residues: CAISRTGGREAGAFF. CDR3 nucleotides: TGTGCCATCAGTCGGACAGGGGGGCGGGAAGCGGGAGCTTTCTTT.

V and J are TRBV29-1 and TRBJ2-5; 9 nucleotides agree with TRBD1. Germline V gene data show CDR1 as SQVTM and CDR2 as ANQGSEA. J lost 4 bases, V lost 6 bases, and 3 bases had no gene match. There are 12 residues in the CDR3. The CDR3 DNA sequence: TGCAGCGTCCACAGGGGGCGAGAGACCCAGTACTTC. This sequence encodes CSVHRGRETQYF.

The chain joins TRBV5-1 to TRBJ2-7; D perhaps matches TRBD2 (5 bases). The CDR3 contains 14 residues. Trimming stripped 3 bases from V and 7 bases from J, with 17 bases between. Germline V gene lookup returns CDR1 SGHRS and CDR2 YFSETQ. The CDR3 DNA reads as TGCGCCAGCAGCTCGGACTGGCTTGCGTTGGAGCAGTACTTC. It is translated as CASSSDWLALEQYF.

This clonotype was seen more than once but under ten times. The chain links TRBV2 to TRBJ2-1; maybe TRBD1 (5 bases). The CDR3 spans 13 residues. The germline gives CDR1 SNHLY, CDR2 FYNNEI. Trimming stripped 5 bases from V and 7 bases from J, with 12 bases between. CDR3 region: CASSKDIGNEQFF. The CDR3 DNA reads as TGTGCCAGCAGTAAGGACATTGGAAATGAGCAGTTCTTC.

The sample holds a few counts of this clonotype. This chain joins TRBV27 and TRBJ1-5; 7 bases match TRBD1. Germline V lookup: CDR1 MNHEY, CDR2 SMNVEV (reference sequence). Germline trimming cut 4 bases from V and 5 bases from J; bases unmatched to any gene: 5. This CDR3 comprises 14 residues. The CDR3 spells CASSWTGSDQPQHF. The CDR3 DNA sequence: TGTGCCAGCAGTTGGACAGGCTCGGATCAGCCCCAGCATTTT.

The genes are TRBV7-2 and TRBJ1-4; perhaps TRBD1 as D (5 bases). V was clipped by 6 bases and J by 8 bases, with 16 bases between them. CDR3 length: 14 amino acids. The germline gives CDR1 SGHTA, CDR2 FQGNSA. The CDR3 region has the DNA TGTGCCAGCAGACCGGCGGCAGGGTCCGAAAAACTGTTTTTT. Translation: CASRPAAGSEKLFF. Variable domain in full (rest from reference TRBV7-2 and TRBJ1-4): GAGVSQSPSNKVTEKGKDVELRCDPISGHTALYWYRQSLGQGLEFLIYFQGNSAPDKSGLPSDRFSAERTGGSVSTLTIQRTQQEDSAVYLCASRPAAGSEKLFFGSGTQLSVL.

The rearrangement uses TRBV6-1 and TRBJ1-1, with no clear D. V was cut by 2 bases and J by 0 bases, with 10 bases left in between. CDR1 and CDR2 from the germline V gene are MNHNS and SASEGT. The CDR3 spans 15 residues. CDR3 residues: CASSEFWRLNTEAFF. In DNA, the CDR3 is TGTGCCAGCAGTGAATTTTGGCGGTTGAACACTGAAGCTTTCTTT.

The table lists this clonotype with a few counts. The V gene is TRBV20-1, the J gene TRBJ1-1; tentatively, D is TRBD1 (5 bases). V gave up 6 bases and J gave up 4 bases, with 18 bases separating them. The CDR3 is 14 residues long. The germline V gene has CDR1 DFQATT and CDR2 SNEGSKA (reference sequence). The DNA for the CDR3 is TGCAGTGCCCCGGGGAGGGGCCTAATCACTGAAGCTTTCTTT. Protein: CSAPGRGLITEAFF.

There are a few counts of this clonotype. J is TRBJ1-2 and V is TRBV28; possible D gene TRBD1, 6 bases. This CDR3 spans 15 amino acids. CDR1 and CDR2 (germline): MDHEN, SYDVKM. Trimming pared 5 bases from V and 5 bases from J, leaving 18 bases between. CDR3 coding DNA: TGTGCCAGCAGTAGGGGTCCGGGGGCGCAGTATGGCTACACCTTC. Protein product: CASSRGPGAQYGYTF.

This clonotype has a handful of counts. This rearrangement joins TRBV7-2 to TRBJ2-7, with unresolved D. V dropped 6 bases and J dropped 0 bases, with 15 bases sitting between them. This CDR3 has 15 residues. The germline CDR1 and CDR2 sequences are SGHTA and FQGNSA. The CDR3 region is CASSLRAASSYEQYF. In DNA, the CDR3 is TGTGCCAGCAGTCTCCGGGCCGCGAGCTCCTACGAGCAGTACTTC.

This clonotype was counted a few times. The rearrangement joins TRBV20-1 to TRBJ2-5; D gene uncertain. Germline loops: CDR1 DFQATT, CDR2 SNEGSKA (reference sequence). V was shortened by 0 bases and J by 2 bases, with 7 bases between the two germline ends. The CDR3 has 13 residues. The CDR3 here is CSARDGRQETQYF. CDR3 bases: TGCAGTGCTAGAGATGGGCGGCAAGAGACCCAGTACTTC.

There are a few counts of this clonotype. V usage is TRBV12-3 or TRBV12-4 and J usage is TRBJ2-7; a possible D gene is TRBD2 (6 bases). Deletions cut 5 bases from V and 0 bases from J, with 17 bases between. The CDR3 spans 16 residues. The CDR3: CASSGAVGSGSYEQYF. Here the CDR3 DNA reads TGTGCCAGCAGTGGGGCAGTGGGTAGCGGCTCCTACGAGCAGTACTTC.

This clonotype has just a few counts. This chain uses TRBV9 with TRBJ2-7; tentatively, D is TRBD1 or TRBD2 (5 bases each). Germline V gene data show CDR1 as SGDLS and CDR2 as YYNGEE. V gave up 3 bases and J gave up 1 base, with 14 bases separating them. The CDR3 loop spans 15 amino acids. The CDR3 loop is CASSGAGTASYEQYF. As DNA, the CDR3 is TGTGCCAGCAGCGGGGCCGGGACGGCTTCCTACGAGCAGTACTTC. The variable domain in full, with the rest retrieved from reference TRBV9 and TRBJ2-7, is DSGVTQTPKHLITATGQRVTLRCSPRSGDLSVYWYQQSLDQGLQFLIQYYNGEERAKGNILERFSAQQFPDLHSELNLSSLELGDSALYFCASSGAGTASYEQYFGPGTRLTVT.

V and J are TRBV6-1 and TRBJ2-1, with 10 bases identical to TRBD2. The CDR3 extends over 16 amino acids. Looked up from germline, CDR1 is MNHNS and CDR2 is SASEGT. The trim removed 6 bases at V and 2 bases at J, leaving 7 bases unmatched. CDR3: CASSRSSGRAYNEQFF. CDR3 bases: TGTGCCAGCAGCCGTTCGAGCGGGAGGGCCTACAATGAGCAGTTCTTC.

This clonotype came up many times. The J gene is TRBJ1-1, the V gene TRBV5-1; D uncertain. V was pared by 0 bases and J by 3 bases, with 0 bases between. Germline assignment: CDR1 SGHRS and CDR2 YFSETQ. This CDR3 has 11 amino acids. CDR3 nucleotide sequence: TGCGCCAGCAGCTTGGACACTGAAGCTTTCTTT. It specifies CASSLDTEAFF.

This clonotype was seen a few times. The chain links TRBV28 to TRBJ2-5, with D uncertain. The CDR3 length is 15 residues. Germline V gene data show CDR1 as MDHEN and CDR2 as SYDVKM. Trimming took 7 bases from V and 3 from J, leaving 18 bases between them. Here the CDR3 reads CASTPGSWGKETQYF. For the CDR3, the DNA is TGTGCCAGCACCCCTGGGTCCTGGGGAAAAGAGACCCAGTACTTC.